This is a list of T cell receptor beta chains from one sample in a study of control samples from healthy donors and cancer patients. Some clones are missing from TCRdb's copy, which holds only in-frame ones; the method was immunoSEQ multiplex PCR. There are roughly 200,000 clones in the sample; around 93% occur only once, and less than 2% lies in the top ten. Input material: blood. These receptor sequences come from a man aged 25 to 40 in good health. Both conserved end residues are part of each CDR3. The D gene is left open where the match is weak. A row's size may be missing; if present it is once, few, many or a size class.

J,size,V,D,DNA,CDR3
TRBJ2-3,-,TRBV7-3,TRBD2,TGTGCCAGCAGCGCGCGCGGGGGGGCAGCAGATACGCAGTATTTT,CASSARGGAADTQYF
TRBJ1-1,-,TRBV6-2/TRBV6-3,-,TGTGCCAGCAGTTATCGGGGGGCCGGCACTGAAGCTTTCTTT,CASSYRGAGTEAFF
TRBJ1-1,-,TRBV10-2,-,TGCGCCAGCCAGGGTAAGGGGCACTTGGAAGCTTTCTTT,CASQGKGHLEAFF
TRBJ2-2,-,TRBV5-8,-,TGTGCCAGCAGCTCTACCTCGAACACCGGGGAGCTGTTTTTT,CASSSTSNTGELFF
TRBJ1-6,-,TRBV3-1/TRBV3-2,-,TGTGCCAGCAGCCAAGTAACCAGGGGTGGTAGGAATTCACCCCTCCACTTT,CASSQVTRGGRNSPLHF
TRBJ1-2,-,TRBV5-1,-,TGCGCCAGCAGCTTGGGGCAGGGGAACTATGGCTACACCTTC,CASSLGQGNYGYTF
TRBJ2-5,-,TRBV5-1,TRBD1,TGCGCCAGCAGCTGGGGACAGGGCCGCCGAGAGACCCAGTACTTC,CASSWGQGRRETQYF
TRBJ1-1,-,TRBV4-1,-,TGCGCCAGCAGCCTAGTCCGGGACGACACTGAAGCTTTCTTT,CASSLVRDDTEAFF
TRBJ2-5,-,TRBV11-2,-,TGTGCCAGCAGCTTAGAACAACCGGGGGACCAAGAGACCCAGTACTTC,CASSLEQPGDQETQYF
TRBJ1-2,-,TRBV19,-,TGTGCCAGTAGTATGTGGGGGAATGGCTACACCTTC,CASSMWGNGYTF
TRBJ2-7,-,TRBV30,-,TGTGCCTGGAGCCCCGTGGAGCAGGGCCACTCCTACGAGCAGTACTTC,CAWSPVEQGHSYEQYF
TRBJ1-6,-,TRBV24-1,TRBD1,TGTGCCGTTCAGGGGGAAGCCTATAATTCACCCCTCCACTTT,CAVQGEAYNSPLHF
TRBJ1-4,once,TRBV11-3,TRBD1,TGTGCCAGCAGCTCAATCTCCCGGGACAGGGGGTTTTATTCTGAAAAACTGTTTTTT,CASSSISRDRGFYSEKLFF
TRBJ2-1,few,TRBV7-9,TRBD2,TGTGCCAGCAGCGTAGATAGCGGGGGGGCATACAATGAGCAGTTCTTC,CASSVDSGGAYNEQFF
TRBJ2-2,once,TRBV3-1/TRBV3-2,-,TGTGCCAGCAGCCGAGAGGGATCGGACGGGGAGCTGTTTTTT,CASSREGSDGELFF
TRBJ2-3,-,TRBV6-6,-,TGTGCCAGCAGCGACCAAACAGGGACAGATACGCAGTATTTT,CASSDQTGTDTQYF
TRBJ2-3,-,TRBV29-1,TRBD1,TGCAGCGTTGTAGGGGGCGAAGGATCCACAGATACGCAGTATTTT,CSVVGGEGSTDTQYF
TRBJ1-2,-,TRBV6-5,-,TGTGCCAGCCGGGATAGTCTATATGGCTACACCTTC,CASRDSLYGYTF
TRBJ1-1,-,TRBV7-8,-,TGTGCCAGCAGCCAAGGTTTCACTGAAGCTTTCTTT,CASSQGFTEAFF
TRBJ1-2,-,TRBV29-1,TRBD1,TGCAGCGTTGAGCCAGGGGGCGCTTCTAGGGGCTACACCTTC,CSVEPGGASRGYTF
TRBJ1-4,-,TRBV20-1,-,TGCAGTGCTAGTGGGCAAGAACATAATGAAAAACTGTTTTTT,CSASGQEHNEKLFF
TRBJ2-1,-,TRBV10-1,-,TGCGCCAGCAGTGAGGGGAAGAATGAGCAGTTCTTC,CASSEGKNEQFF
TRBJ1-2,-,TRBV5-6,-,TGTGCCAGCAGCCCCCGGACGGACTATGGCTACACCTTC,CASSPRTDYGYTF
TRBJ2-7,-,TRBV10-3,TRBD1,TGTGCCATCAGTGAGGGACAGGGTCCCTACGAGCAGTACTTC,CAISEGQGPYEQYF
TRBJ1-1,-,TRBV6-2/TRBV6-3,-,TGTGCCAGCAGTTACGCTCAGGGGAACACTGAAGCTTTCTTT,CASSYAQGNTEAFF
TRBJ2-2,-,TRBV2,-,TGTGCCAGCAGTGAAGTGAGCCGCGGGGAGCTGTTTTTT,CASSEVSRGELFF
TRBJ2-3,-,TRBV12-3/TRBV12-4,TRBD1,TGTGCCAGCAGTCACAGGGGAAGGAATACGCAGTATTTT,CASSHRGRNTQYF
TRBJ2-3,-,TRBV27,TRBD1,TGTGCCAGCAGTTCACGACAGGGATCAGATACGCAGTATTTT,CASSSRQGSDTQYF
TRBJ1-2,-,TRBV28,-,TGTGCCAGCAGAGCCGGTATTGGTGGCTACACCTTC,CASRAGIGGYTF
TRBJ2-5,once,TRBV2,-,TGTGCCAGCAGTGCTCAGGGCGGGTTCGAGACCCAGTACTTC,CASSAQGGFETQYF
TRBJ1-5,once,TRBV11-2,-,TGTGCCAGCAGCTCCCGGGGTGGTAGCAATCAGCCCCAGCATTTT,CASSSRGGSNQPQHF
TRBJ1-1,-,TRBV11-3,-,TGTGCCAGCAGCTTAGATCCTGGACGGGACACTGAAGCTTTCTTT,CASSLDPGRDTEAFF
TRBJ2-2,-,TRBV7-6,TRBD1,TGTGCCAGCACCATTGGGACAGGGAACACCGGGGAGCTGTTTTTT,CASTIGTGNTGELFF
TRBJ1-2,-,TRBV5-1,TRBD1,TGCGCCAGCAGCTTGGACAGGGGAAATGGCTACACCTTC,CASSLDRGNGYTF
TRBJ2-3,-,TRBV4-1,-,TGCGCCAGCAGCCAAGTCGGTTCAAGGCGGGCAGATACGCAGTATTTT,CASSQVGSRRADTQYF
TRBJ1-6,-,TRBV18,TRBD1,TGTGCCAGCTCAAGAACAGGGGGAGTTGGTATTTCACCCCTCCACTTT,CASSRTGGVGISPLHF
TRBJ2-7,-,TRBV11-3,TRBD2,TGTGCCAGCAGCCCCAGGCGGGGGACCACGGGGGAGCAGTACTTC,CASSPRRGTTGEQYF
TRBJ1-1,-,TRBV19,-,TGTGCCAGTAGTATAGAAACAGCGATGAACACTGAAGCTTTCTTT,CASSIETAMNTEAFF
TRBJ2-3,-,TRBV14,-,TGTGCCAGCAGCCGGACAGTGAACACAGATACGCAGTATTTT,CASSRTVNTDTQYF
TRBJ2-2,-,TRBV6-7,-,TGTGCCAGCAGTTACTCAGCAGGCTCGGAGAACACCGGGGAGCTGTTTTTT,CASSYSAGSENTGELFF